The entry below gives a single TCR beta chain sequence along with its context. This receptor's antigen is unknown. No much larger clone is present one base from it, and per-base qualities are unavailable. This sample is part of a study of T-cell reconstitution after alpha-beta-depleted transplantation in children (dated by TCRdb to between 2015 and 2016). With regard to the full study: Using TCR repertoire profiling, the study followed T-cell immune reconstitution in a quantitative way in children after TCRalphabeta/CD19-depleted allogeneic hematopoietic cell transplantation.

Broader findings and caveats from the paper: Hyperexpanded clone frequencies declined over subsequent months; after one year, T-cell counts and TCRbeta diversity were mostly attributed to newly produced T cells. Apparently early alphabetaT-cell count recovery about two months after transplant reportedly relied on only several hundred rapidly expanded clones derived from non-depleted graft cells. In some patients, the high TCRbeta diversity seen at day 60 was put down to recipient T cells and intrathymic progenitors that had survived conditioning.

The meaning of the sample's treatment or condition label: allogeneic hematopoietic cell transplantation with graft depleted of TCRalphabeta T cells and CD19 B cells. The transplant recipients were children given TCRalphabeta/CD19-depleted allogeneic hematopoietic cell grafts. V is cut by 3 bases and J by 4 bases, and the space between the germline ends is 16 bases. In the germline V gene, CDR1 corresponds to SGHVS and CDR2 to FQNEAQ. The CDR3 starts with the cysteine, ends with the phenylalanine, and has 15 residues. Solely the CDR3 DNA is kept, with 45 bases framed from the first base. Library construction relied on PCR. TCRdb names Illumina HiSeq 2500 as the instrument used. TCR libraries were prepared with molecular barcoding, using unique molecular identifiers to normalize TCRbeta repertoire quantification. Using fastp at Q25 and MiXCR, TCRdb reprocessed the public reads and kept productive beta chains. Records with the same CDR3 protein are collapsed into one entry carrying the most frequent genes and DNA. The sample table holds about 610,000 distinct CDR3 sequences, of which roughly a quarter were seen once. The top ten hold 35% to 40% of the sample.

The chain links TRBV7-8 with TRBJ2-7; a tentative D call is TRBD2 (6 bases match). Here the sequenced sample was PBMCs, taken before TCRalphabeta/CD19-depleted stem cell transplant. The clonotype originates from a boy in the first two years of life with Wiskott-Aldrich syndrome, due to receive a stem cell transplant. The bases are TGTGCCAGCAGCTTGGGACTGGGCCTGGGGTACGAGCAGTACTTC. This encodes CASSLGLGLGYEQYF. The CDR3, completed at both ends by the reference TRBV7-8 and TRBJ2-7 genes, gives the full variable domain GAGVSQSPRYKVAKRGQDVALRCDPISGHVSLFWYQQALGQGPEFLTYFQNEAQLDKSGLPSDRFFAERPEGSVSTLKIQRTQQEDSAVYLCASSLGLGLGYEQYFGPGTRLTVT.